This T cell receptor (beta chain) stems from a study of CD8+ T cells in alopecia areata. RNA was isolated and reverse transcribed to cDNA, the sequencing template. Sequencing was performed with immunoSEQ multiplex PCR; in TCRdb, only in-frame clones are kept and a portion is missing. Of about 300,000 clones detected, roughly 64% appear once; the ten largest clones hold around 1.7%. This sample's treatment: oral pan-JAK inhibitor, 5-10 mg twice daily. This CDR3 spans 11 amino acids. The germline V gene has CDR1 GTSNPN and CDR2 SVGIG (reference sequence). Trimming stripped 1 base from V and 3 bases from J, with 4 bases between. Note on this clone: The identical CDR3 is also encoded by other nucleotide sequences in the sample.

The rearrangement links TRBV30 to TRBJ2-7; the D is unclear. Sample: CD4+ T cells sorted from blood, taken at week 24, from a patient treated with tofacitinib. This clonotype was obtained from a human donor with alopecia areata. CDR3 in amino acids: CAWSASYEQYF. CDR3 nucleotide sequence: TGTGCCTGGAGTGCGAGCTACGAGCAGTACTTC.